This is a list of T cell receptor beta chains from one sample in a study of T-cell memory formation after mild COVID-19. TCRdb reprocessed the 5' RACE reads with MiXCR, giving one entry per CDR3 protein. The sample contains around 99,000 distinct CDR3 sequences, approximately 15% of which appear only once. The sequencing input was PBMCs or a T cell subset sorted from them (not recorded which). Every receptor here comes from a man between 18 and 35 years old who had mild COVID-19 (a few samples of this study predate the infection). Cell type and time point are not known. CDR3s include the opening cysteine and the closing phenylalanine or tryptophan. Fields, in order: V gene, J gene, D gene, CDR3 protein. A D gene is named only where the DNA matches it firmly.

V: TRBV5-1; J: TRBJ1-1; D: .; CDR3: CASSLNLNTEAFF
V: TRBV11-2; J: TRBJ2-3; D: TRBD2; CDR3: CASSLSGGADTQYF
V: TRBV20-1; J: TRBJ1-2; D: .; CDR3: CSARSLVFLRDYGYTF
V: TRBV5-1; J: TRBJ2-7; D: .; CDR3: CASSLTGIYEQYF
V: TRBV27; J: TRBJ2-7; D: TRBD1; CDR3: CASSMTGGGYEQYF
V: TRBV4-1; J: TRBJ1-5; D: .; CDR3: CASSHRWVSNQPQHF
V: TRBV7-9; J: TRBJ2-1; D: .; CDR3: CASSFMGNEQFF
V: TRBV7-8; J: TRBJ2-5; D: .; CDR3: CASSDGRSNPMETQYF
V: TRBV6-2/TRBV6-3; J: TRBJ2-1; D: .; CDR3: CASSSRQLGTHEFF
V: TRBV7-2; J: TRBJ2-5; D: .; CDR3: CASSLGLVETQYF
V: TRBV12-3/TRBV12-4; J: TRBJ1-1; D: .; CDR3: CASSFSPSGPPEAFF
V: TRBV7-6; J: TRBJ2-2; D: .; CDR3: CASSLASAVGELFF
V: TRBV29-1; J: TRBJ2-3; D: .; CDR3: CSGTARLTDTQYF
V: TRBV29-1; J: TRBJ2-3; D: .; CDR3: CSVESGSTDTQYF
V: TRBV11-2; J: TRBJ2-7; D: .; CDR3: CASRQGWAYEQYF
V: TRBV9; J: TRBJ2-5; D: .; CDR3: CASSVKGAGETQYF
V: TRBV4-1; J: TRBJ2-1; D: .; CDR3: CASSHRRDNEQFF
V: TRBV3-1; J: TRBJ1-1; D: .; CDR3: CASSQEFRLMNTEAFF
V: TRBV28; J: TRBJ2-6; D: .; CDR3: CASSSLSILGAPYSGANVLTF
V: TRBV11-2; J: TRBJ2-1; D: .; CDR3: CASSPTYEQFF
V: TRBV6-5; J: TRBJ2-4; D: TRBD2; CDR3: CASSPGPGGAYF
V: TRBV12-3/TRBV12-4; J: TRBJ1-4; D: .; CDR3: CASSPSGTNEKLFF
V: TRBV21-1; J: TRBJ1-1; D: .; CDR3: CASSGRDLRQGTEAFF
V: TRBV20-1; J: TRBJ1-4; D: TRBD1; CDR3: CSAGTAATNEKLFF
V: TRBV7-8; J: TRBJ2-1; D: .; CDR3: CASSLYASYNEQFF
V: TRBV6-1; J: TRBJ1-1; D: .; CDR3: CASSSWGGNTEAFF
V: TRBV6-6; J: TRBJ1-2; D: TRBD1; CDR3: CASLWDREDGYTF
V: TRBV7-9; J: TRBJ1-1; D: .; CDR3: CASSSTYAAFF
V: TRBV6-5; J: TRBJ2-1; D: .; CDR3: CASSYSEGWAYNEQFF
V: TRBV7-8; J: TRBJ2-3; D: .; CDR3: CASSLADQNAGPDTQYF
V: TRBV29-1; J: TRBJ2-7; D: .; CDR3: CSVEDRSTRGLGEQYF
V: TRBV11-2; J: TRBJ2-2; D: .; CDR3: CASSPHPPGRGTGELFF
V: TRBV25-1; J: TRBJ1-2; D: .; CDR3: CASAWTAGYGYTF
V: TRBV9; J: TRBJ2-2; D: .; CDR3: CASSVVAGELFF
V: TRBV4-2; J: TRBJ2-3; D: TRBD2; CDR3: CASSQEEGGGVTDTQYF
V: TRBV4-1; J: TRBJ2-3; D: .; CDR3: CASSRMGRSTDTQYF
V: TRBV6-2/TRBV6-3; J: TRBJ2-2; D: .; CDR3: CASSRSRWIGELFF
V: TRBV5-1; J: TRBJ2-1; D: .; CDR3: CASSLIGGGPENEQFF
V: TRBV12-3/TRBV12-4; J: TRBJ1-6; D: .; CDR3: CATLVGNSPLHF
V: TRBV6-6; J: TRBJ2-3; D: .; CDR3: CASSRGNTDTQYF
V: TRBV3-1; J: TRBJ2-2; D: TRBD2; CDR3: CASSQVLREGTGELFF